This TCR beta chain comes out of a study of cytomegalovirus exposure and HLA in healthy donors. Study-wide background: From donors who were HLA-typed, an early data release held 80 million to 95 million unique TCRs. Study outcomes and limitations: The number of N-insertions in an Asian-associated ancestry cluster was reportedly below the 666-donor mean in a later analysis. In vitro assays verified that three CMV-associated chains recognized CMV antigens specifically.

The CDR3 spans 15 residues. J lost 4 bases, V lost 5 bases, and 10 bases had no gene match. CDR1 is SEHNR and CDR2 is FQNEAQ in the germline V gene (reference sequence). About this clone itself: Its matching antigen is unknown.

PCR amplification relied on 60 Vbeta primers (plus 13 Jbeta primers). The data were produced by immunoSEQ multiplex PCR, yet TCRdb's version contains in-frame clones alone and is incomplete. The table shows under 200,000 clones, with 65% to 80% occurring only once. V is TRBV7-9 and J is TRBJ1-2; 7 positions match TRBD1. This sequence was found in a woman aged 40 to 50 in good health and CMV-seronegative. What was sequenced was PBMCs. The CDR3 DNA reads as TGTGCCAGCAGCCAAGTAGACAGGGTGGGCTATGGCTACACCTTC. Encoded protein: CASSQVDRVGYGYTF.